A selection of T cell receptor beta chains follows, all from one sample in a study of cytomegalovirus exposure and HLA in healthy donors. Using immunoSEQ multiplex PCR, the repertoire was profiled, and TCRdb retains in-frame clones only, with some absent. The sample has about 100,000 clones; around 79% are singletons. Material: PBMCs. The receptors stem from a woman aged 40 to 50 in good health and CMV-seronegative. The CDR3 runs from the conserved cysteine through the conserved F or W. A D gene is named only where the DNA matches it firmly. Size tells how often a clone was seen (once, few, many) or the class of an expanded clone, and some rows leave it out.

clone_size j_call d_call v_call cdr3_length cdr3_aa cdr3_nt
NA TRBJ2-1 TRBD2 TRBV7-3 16 CASSPTPGLRYNEQFF TGTGCCAGCAGCCCGACTCCGGGACTACGGTACAATGAGCAGTTCTTC
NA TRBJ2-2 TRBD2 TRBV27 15 CASSSLAGRTGELFF TGTGCCAGCAGTTCACTAGCGGGAAGAACCGGGGAGCTGTTTTTT
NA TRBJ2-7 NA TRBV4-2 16 CASSQDGGRSLYEQYF TGTGCCAGCAGCCAAGATGGGGGCCGTTCCCTTTACGAGCAGTACTTC
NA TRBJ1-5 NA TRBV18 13 CASWGGSNQPQHF TGTGCCAGCTGGGGGGGCAGCAATCAGCCCCAGCATTTT
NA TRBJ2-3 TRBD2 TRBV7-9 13 CASKVSGGDTQYF TGTGCCAGCAAGGTCAGCGGGGGAGATACGCAGTATTTT
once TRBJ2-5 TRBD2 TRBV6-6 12 CASTSGEKTQYF TGTGCCAGCACTAGCGGGGAGAAGACCCAGTACTTC
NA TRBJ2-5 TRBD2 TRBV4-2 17 CASSATSGRAVQETQYF TGTGCCAGCAGCGCCACTAGCGGGAGGGCCGTACAAGAGACCCAGTACTTC
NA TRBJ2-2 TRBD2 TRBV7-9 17 CASSLPSGGPGTGELFF TGTGCCAGCAGCTTACCTAGCGGGGGGCCGGGGACCGGGGAGCTGTTTTTT
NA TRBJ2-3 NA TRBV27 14 CASSPLDWPDTQYF TGTGCCAGCAGTCCTCTCGACTGGCCAGATACGCAGTATTTT
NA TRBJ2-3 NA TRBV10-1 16 CASSEILGLTTDTQYF TGCGCCAGCAGTGAAATTTTGGGACTGACGACAGATACGCAGTACTTT
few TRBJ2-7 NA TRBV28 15 CASTLGAGLSYEQYF TGTGCCAGCACCTTAGGGGCAGGGTTATCCTACGAGCAGTACTTC
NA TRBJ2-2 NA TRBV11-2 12 CASSYIPGELFF TGTGCCAGCAGCTATATCCCCGGGGAGCTGTTTTTT
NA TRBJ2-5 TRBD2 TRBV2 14 CASRSSGGAREQYF TGTGCCAGCAGAAGTAGCGGGGGGGCGCGTGAGCAGTACTTC
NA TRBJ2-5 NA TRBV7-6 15 CASSLQQTGRETQYF TGTGCCAGCAGCTTACAACAGACAGGTCGGGAGACCCAGTACTTC
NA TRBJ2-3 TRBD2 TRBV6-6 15 CASSYSLAEADTQYF TGTGCCAGCAGTTACTCACTAGCGGAGGCAGATACGCAGTATTTT
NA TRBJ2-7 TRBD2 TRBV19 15 CASSPDLAGVGEQYF TGTGCCAGCAGTCCCGATCTAGCGGGAGTAGGGGAGCAGTACTTC
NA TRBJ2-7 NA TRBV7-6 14 CASSLTGDSYEQYF TGTGCCAGCAGCTTAACAGGAGATTCCTACGAGCAGTACTTC
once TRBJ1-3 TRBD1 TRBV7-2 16 CASSFRTGGAGNTIYF TGTGCCAGCAGCTTCCGGACAGGGGGCGCTGGAAACACCATATATTTT
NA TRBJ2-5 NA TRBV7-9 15 CASSFLRQRQETQYF TGTGCCAGCAGCTTCCTTAGACAGAGACAAGAGACCCAGTACTTC
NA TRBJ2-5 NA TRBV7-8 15 CASTTLRGAGETQYF TGTGCCAGCACCACACTTAGGGGCGCGGGGGAGACCCAGTACTTC
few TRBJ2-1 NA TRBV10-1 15 CASSESGSSYNEQFF TGCGCCAGCAGTGAGTCGGGGAGCTCCTACAATGAGCAGTTCTTC
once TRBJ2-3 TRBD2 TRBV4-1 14 CASSQGLARDTQYF TGCGCCAGCAGCCAGGGACTAGCCAGAGATACACAGTATTTT
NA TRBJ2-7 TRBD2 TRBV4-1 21 CASSQDDWLAGGLGVGYEQYF TGCGCCAGCAGCCAAGATGATTGGCTAGCGGGGGGGCTCGGGGTTGGATACGAGCAGTACTTC
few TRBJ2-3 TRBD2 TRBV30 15 CAWSVTGGRTDTQYF TGTGCCTGGAGTGTCACGGGGGGGCGGACAGATACGCAGTATTTT
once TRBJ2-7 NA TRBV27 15 CASSRQVGGSYEQYF TGTGCCAGCAGTCGACAGGTGGGCGGGTCCTACGAGCAGTACTTC
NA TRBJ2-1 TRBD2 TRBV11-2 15 CASSLDGLAGGEQFF TGTGCCAGCAGCTTAGATGGCCTAGCGGGGGGTGAGCAGTTCTTC
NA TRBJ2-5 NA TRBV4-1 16 CASSQVKGGGQETQYF TGCGCCAGCAGCCAAGTTAAGGGGGGGGGCCAAGAGACCCAGTACTTC
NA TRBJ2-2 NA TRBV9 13 CASSVGDTGELFF TGTGCCAGCAGCGTAGGAGACACCGGGGAGCTGTTTTTT
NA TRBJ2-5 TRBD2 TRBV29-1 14 CSVVGSGGLETQYF TGCAGCGTCGTGGGTAGCGGGGGCTTAGAGACCCAGTACTTC
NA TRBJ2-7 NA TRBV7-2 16 CASSLLDGSSSYEQYF TGTGCCAGCAGCTTACTAGACGGCTCGAGCTCCTACGAGCAGTACTTC
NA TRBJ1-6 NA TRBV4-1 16 CASSRSEGPVNSPLHF TGCGCCAGCAGCCGCTCGGAGGGACCGGTTAATTCACCCCTCCACTTT
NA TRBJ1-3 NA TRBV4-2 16 CASSQEAGASGNTIYF TGTGCCAGCAGCCAAGAGGCAGGGGCTAGTGGAAACACCATATATTTT
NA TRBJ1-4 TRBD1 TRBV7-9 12 CSSSTDRDKLFF TGTTCCAGCAGTACGGACAGGGACAAACTGTTTTTT
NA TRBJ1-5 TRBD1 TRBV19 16 CASRDNGGQGYQPQHF TGTGCCAGTAGGGACAACGGCGGACAGGGATATCAGCCCCAGCATTTT
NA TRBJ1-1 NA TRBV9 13 CASSVAGNTEAFF TGTGCCAGCAGCGTAGCAGGGAACACTGAAGCTTTCTTT
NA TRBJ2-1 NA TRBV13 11 CASSLTREQFF TGTGCCAGCAGCTTAACTCGGGAACAGTTCTTC
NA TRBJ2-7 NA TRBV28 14 CASSFGGIQYEQYF TGTGCCAGCAGTTTTGGCGGGATACAGTACGAGCAGTACTTC
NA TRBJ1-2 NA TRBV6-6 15 CASIGQTPDFYGYTF TGTGCCAGCATTGGTCAGACACCGGATTTCTATGGCTACACCTTC
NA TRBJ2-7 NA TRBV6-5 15 CASSYNEGVPYEQYF TGTGCCAGCAGTTACAACGAGGGGGTCCCCTACGAGCAGTACTTC
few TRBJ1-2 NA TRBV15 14 CATSTALGAYGYTF TGTGCCACCAGCACCGCTCTTGGGGCATATGGCTACACCTTC
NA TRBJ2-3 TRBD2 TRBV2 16 CASSEGTSGYTDTQYF TGTGCCAGCAGTGAAGGGACTAGCGGATACACAGATACGCAGTATTTT
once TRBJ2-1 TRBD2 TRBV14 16 CASSPLGLAGVNEQFF TGTGCCAGCAGCCCCTTGGGACTAGCGGGGGTAAATGAGCAGTTCTTC
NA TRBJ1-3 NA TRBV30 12 CAWRTQGNTIYF TGTGCCTGGAGGACTCAGGGAAACACCATATATTTT
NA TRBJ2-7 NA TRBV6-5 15 CASSWGVIPTYEQYF TGTGCCAGCAGTTGGGGGGTGATCCCTACCTACGAGCAGTACTTC
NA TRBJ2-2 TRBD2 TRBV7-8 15 CASSLGLAGTGELFF TGTGCCAGCAGCCTAGGACTAGCGGGAACCGGGGAGCTGTTTTTT
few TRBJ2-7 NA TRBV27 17 CASSPYQDSPSSYEQYF TGTGCCAGCAGTCCGTACCAGGACAGTCCGAGCTCCTACGAGCAGTACTTC
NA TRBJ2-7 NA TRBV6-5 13 CASSYGGYYEQYF TGTGCCAGCAGTTATGGGGGGTACTACGAGCAGTACTTC
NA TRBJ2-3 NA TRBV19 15 CASSITRQLTDTQYF TGTGCCAGTAGTATAACCCGACAACTCACAGATACGCAGTATTTT
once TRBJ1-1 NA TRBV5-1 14 CASSFRGSGTEAFF TGCGCCAGCAGCTTTAGAGGGTCGGGTACTGAAGCTTTCTTT
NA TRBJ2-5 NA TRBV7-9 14 CASSAGDRGETQYF TGTGCCAGCAGCGCAGGGGACCGCGGGGAGACCCAGTACTTC
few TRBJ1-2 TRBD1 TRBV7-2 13 CASSEGTGYGYTF TGTGCCAGCAGCGAAGGGACAGGGTATGGCTACACCTTC
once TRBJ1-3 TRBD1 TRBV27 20 CASSPLFPSGTGGIGNTIYF TGTGCCAGCAGTCCCCTATTCCCCTCCGGGACAGGGGGAATAGGAAACACCATATATTTT
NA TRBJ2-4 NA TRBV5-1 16 CASSFWLRTEKNIQYF TGCGCCAGCAGCTTTTGGCTCCGGACAGAAAAAAACATTCAGTACTTC
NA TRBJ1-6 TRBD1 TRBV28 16 CASSRTGTGINSPLHF TGTGCCAGCAGTCGTACCGGGACAGGGATTAATTCACCCCTCCACTTT
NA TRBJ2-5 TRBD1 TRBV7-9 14 CSSSLPQGKETQYF TGTTCCAGCAGCTTACCACAGGGGAAAGAGACCCAGTACTTC